A single sample gave rise to the 19 T cell receptor beta chains below, sequenced in a study of cytomegalovirus exposure and HLA in healthy donors. Primers for the PCR totalled 60 Vbeta and 13 Jbeta. Only in-frame clones appear in the TCRdb table, and some are missing; sequencing was by immunoSEQ multiplex PCR. The repertoire holds roughly 180,000 clones, with approximately 81% as singletons. The sample was PBMCs. The receptors come from a female donor in good health and CMV-seronegative.

This chain connects TRBV5-1 to TRBJ2-6; D is unclear. CDR3 size: 14 residues. From germline, CDR1 is SGHRS and CDR2 YFSETQ. Trimming cost V 4 bases and J 1 base, with 6 bases left between them. CDR3 DNA: TGCGCCAGCAGCCCGTTTTCTGGGGCCAACGTCCTGACTTTC. Translated, it gives CASSPFSGANVLTF.

This chain links TRBV5-4 with TRBJ1-1; no reliable D call. The CDR3 spans 12 residues. CDR1 and CDR2 from the germline V gene are SGHNT and YYREEE (reference sequence). V lost 2 bases, J lost 4 bases, and 6 bases lay in between. CDR3 protein: CASSFEGTEAFF. The DNA of the CDR3 is TGTGCCAGCAGCTTTGAGGGCACTGAAGCTTTCTTT.

This clone has more than one count but fewer than ten. The chain has TRBV30 and TRBJ1-1; perhaps TRBD1 as D (5 bases). The ends were cut back, 2 bases at V and 1 base at J, with 17 bases in the middle. The CDR3 totals 16 residues. Germline CDR1 and CDR2: GTSNPN and SVGIG (reference sequence). The CDR3 protein is CAWSWMEWGGNTEAFF. The DNA for the CDR3 is TGTGCCTGGAGTTGGATGGAATGGGGGGGGAACACTGAAGCTTTCTTT.

The chain uses TRBV11-2 and TRBJ1-1; TRBD1 is a possible D gene (5 bases). Trimming took 1 base from V and 0 from J, leaving 6 bases between them. This CDR3 contains 14 residues. Per the germline V gene, CDR1 is SGHAT and CDR2 is FQNNGV. The CDR3 DNA follows: TGTGCCAGCAGCTTAGGACAGCTGAACACTGAAGCTTTCTTT. It yields the protein CASSLGQLNTEAFF.

This chain joins TRBV4-2 and TRBJ2-5; maybe TRBD2 (5 bases). From germline, CDR1 is LGHNA and CDR2 YNFKEQ. The CDR3 has 17 residues. V lost 0 bases to trimming and J lost 5 bases, with 19 bases between them. The CDR3 reads CASSQDPLLARSETQYF. The CDR3 region has the DNA TGTGCCAGCAGCCAAGACCCCCTGCTAGCTAGATCGGAGACCCAGTACTTC.

This clone has just a few counts. This chain joins TRBV6-5 and TRBJ1-1; no clear D gene. V lost 6 bases, J lost 1 base, and 12 bases lay in between. The CDR3 spans 14 residues. Germline V gene lookup returns CDR1 MNHEY and CDR2 SVGAGI. This CDR3 reads CASRKSDGNTEAFF. The DNA for the CDR3 is TGTGCCAGCAGGAAAAGCGACGGGAACACTGAAGCTTTCTTT.

CDR3 coding DNA: TGTGCCAGCAGTCTTCGGGATTGGAACGTGATAGAGCAGTACTTC. This encodes CASSLRDWNVIEQYF. The chain is built from TRBV28 and TRBJ2-7, with D possibly matching TRBD2 (5 bases). V gave up 5 bases and J gave up 7 bases, with 21 bases separating them. In germline, CDR1 is MDHEN, CDR2 SYDVKM. There are 15 residues in the CDR3.

The rearrangement links TRBV19 to TRBJ2-3; weak D call: TRBD1 (5 bases). Germline CDR1 and CDR2: LNHDA and SQIVND (reference sequence). The CDR3 is 13 residues long. Trimming took 3 bases from V and 6 from J, leaving 10 bases between them. The CDR3 region has the DNA TGTGCCAGTAGTATTGGGGCTGGGGATACGCAGTATTTT. Translated, it gives CASSIGAGDTQYF. The entire variable domain, with the rest obtained from reference TRBV19 and TRBJ2-3, is as follows: DGGITQSPKYLFRKEGQNVTLSCEQNLNHDAMYWYRQDPGQGLRLIYYSQIVNDFQKGDIAEGYSVSREKKESFPLTVTSAQKNPTAFYLCASSIGAGDTQYFGPGTRLTVL.

The chain is built from TRBV5-1 and TRBJ2-5, with D tentatively TRBD2 (5 bases). Per the germline V gene, CDR1 is SGHRS and CDR2 is YFSETQ. Trimming took off 0 bases at V and 5 bases at J, with 14 bases between the two ends. This CDR3 is built from 15 residues. The CDR3 nucleotides read TGCGCCAGCAGCTTGGAGCGGATTCCCGGCGAGACCCAGTACTTC. It codes for CASSLERIPGETQYF.

The CDR3, as DNA: TGTGCCAGCAGTTCCCTAGACAGAAGCTCCTACGAGCAGTACTTC. Residues: CASSSLDRSSYEQYF. The chain employs TRBV6-5 and TRBJ2-7; D is perhaps TRBD1 (5 bases). Germline V gene lookup returns CDR1 MNHEY and CDR2 SVGAGI. This CDR3 has 15 residues. V shed 4 bases and J shed 0 bases, with 13 bases lying between them.

J is TRBJ1-4 and V is TRBV28; maybe TRBD1 (6 bases). CDR1 and CDR2 from the germline V gene are MDHEN and SYDVKM. V lost 6 bases, J lost 7 bases, and 9 bases lay in between. The CDR3 has 12 amino acids. The CDR3 DNA is TGTGCCAGCAGGGGGACATTTGAAAAACTGTTTTTT. As protein: CASRGTFEKLFF.

The gene calls are TRBV6-6 and TRBJ1-1, with D maybe TRBD1 (5 bases). This CDR3 is built from 16 residues. V gave up 0 bases and J gave up 6 bases, with 17 bases separating them. Germline loops: CDR1 MNHNY, CDR2 SVGAGI (reference sequence). CDR3 DNA: TGTGCCAGCAGTTACTCGGGGGGACGGCCCGGCGCTGAAGCTTTCTTT. Its protein product is CASSYSGGRPGAEAFF.

J is TRBJ1-2 and V is TRBV25-1; D is ambiguous. V gave up 3 bases and J gave up 1 base, with 9 bases separating them. Germline CDR1 reads MGHDK; CDR2 reads SYGVNS. The CDR3 consists of 14 residues. The DNA for the CDR3 is TGTGCCAGCAGTGATAACGCGTTTAACTATGGCTACACCTTC. This codes for CASSDNAFNYGYTF.

V usage is TRBV7-2 and J usage is TRBJ1-1; D is unclear. Trimming shortened V by 4 bases and J by 9 bases, and 15 bases separated the two germline ends. The CDR3 is 13 residues long. Germline CDR1 reads SGHTA; CDR2 reads FQGNSA. CDR3 bases: TGTGCCAGCAGCTCTCCCTCAACAGACCAAGCTTTCTTT. Amino acid sequence: CASSSPSTDQAFF.

The V call is TRBV7-3, the J call TRBJ2-2, with 9 bases that match TRBD2. The V segment lost 4 bases and the J segment 3 bases; nucleotides outside the gene matches: 3. Germline V CDR1 and CDR2: SGHTA, FQGTGA. There are 15 residues in the CDR3. CDR3 residues: CASSSTSGYTGELFF. CDR3 DNA sequence: TGTGCCAGCAGCTCGACTAGCGGATACACCGGGGAGCTGTTTTTT.

J is TRBJ2-2 and V is TRBV5-1; 13 nucleotides align to TRBD2. The V segment lost 6 bases and the J segment 2 bases; nucleotides outside the gene matches: 4. The CDR3 totals 16 residues. The germline gives CDR1 SGHRS, CDR2 YFSETQ. The CDR3, as DNA: TGCGCCAGCAAGGGGACTAGCGGGGTAAACACCGGGGAGCTGTTTTTT. As protein: CASKGTSGVNTGELFF. Combining the CDR3 with reference TRBV5-1 and TRBJ2-2 gives the whole variable domain KAGVTQTPRYLIKTRGQQVTLSCSPISGHRSVSWYQQTPGQGLQFLFEYFSETQRNKGNFPGRFSGRQFSNSRSEMNVSTLELGDSALYLCASKGTSGVNTGELFFGEGSRLTVL.

The rearrangement joins TRBV7-3 to TRBJ2-2; D perhaps matches TRBD2 (6 bases). Germline CDR1 SGHTA, CDR2 FQGTGA. The CDR3 consists of 13 residues. V was shortened by 5 bases and J by 5 bases, with 9 bases between the two germline ends. The CDR3 loop reads CASSPEGTGELFF. CDR3 DNA sequence: TGTGCCAGCAGCCCGGAGGGGACCGGGGAGCTGTTTTTT.

This clone was seen a few times. This chain connects TRBV7-3 to TRBJ2-1; 8 bases are a match to TRBD2. The CDR3 contains 18 residues. Germline loops: CDR1 SGHTA, CDR2 FQGTGA. The ends lost 10 bases at V and 6 bases at J; junction bases unmatched: 23. The CDR3 coding sequence is TGTGCCACCGAACACCATCAGACAACCGGGACTAGAGGCAATGAGCAGTTCTTC. This encodes CATEHHQTTGTRGNEQFF.

The V gene is TRBV28, the J gene TRBJ2-1; 11 bases fit TRBD2. The germline V gene has CDR1 MDHEN and CDR2 SYDVKM. This CDR3 spans 16 amino acids. V shed 5 bases, J shed 6 bases, and the junction held 9 bases outside the gene matches. CDR3 amino acids: CASSPTGTSGLNEQFF. Written as DNA, the CDR3 is TGTGCCAGCAGTCCCACCGGGACTAGCGGCCTCAATGAGCAGTTCTTC.